These 19 T cell receptor beta chains were all obtained from the same sample, sequenced in a study of CD8+ T cells in alopecia areata. As the sequencing template, cDNA was produced by extracting RNA and reverse transcribing it. This table comes from immunoSEQ multiplex PCR, and its TCRdb copy is limited to in-frame clones, with some not included. The table shows some 180,000 clones, with about 53% occurring only once. Treatment in this sample: oral pan-JAK inhibitor, 5-10 mg twice daily. The sample consisted of CD8+ T cells sorted from blood, taken at week 24, from a patient treated with tofacitinib. Receptor source: a human donor with alopecia areata.

The rearrangement uses TRBV30 and TRBJ2-2, with TRBD1 identical over 7 bases. V dropped 0 bases and J dropped 9; count of bases not matched to a gene: 1. Per the germline V gene, CDR1 is GTSNPN and CDR2 is SVGIG (reference sequence). The CDR3 covers 12 residues. The CDR3 DNA reads as TGTGCCTGGAGTGTAGGGGGCCGGGAGCTGTTTTTT. Translation gives CAWSVGGRELFF. Drawing the rest from reference TRBV30 and TRBJ2-2, the complete variable domain is SQTIHQWPATLVQPVGSPLSLECTVEGTSNPNLYWYRQAAGRGLQLLFYSVGIGQISSEVPQNLSASRPQDRQFILSSKKLLLSDSGFYLCAWSVGGRELFFGEGSRLTVL.

This chain connects TRBV4-3 to TRBJ1-4; 7 bases line up with TRBD1. The length of the CDR3 is 16 residues. The germline CDR1 and CDR2 sequences are LGHNA and YSLEER. Trimming removed 2 bases from V and 3 bases from J; junction bases left unmatched: 6. CDR3 loop: CASSQSWTGPNEKLFF. The CDR3 bases are TGCGCCAGCAGCCAATCCTGGACAGGTCCTAATGAAAAACTGTTTTTT.

In its sample, this clone was seen a few times. V is TRBV30 and J is TRBJ1-1; tentative D call: TRBD1 (5 bases). V lost 4 bases, J lost 4 bases, and 16 bases lay in between. There are 14 residues in the CDR3. CDR1 GTSNPN and CDR2 SVGIG come from the germline V gene (reference sequence). The CDR3 region has the DNA TGTGCCTGGACACGGGCAGGGTTTGGCACTGAAGCTTTCTTT. Amino acid sequence: CAWTRAGFGTEAFF.

This chain uses TRBV4-3 with TRBJ2-7, with D unresolved. V was clipped by 0 bases and J by 0 bases, with 9 bases between them. The germline CDR1 and CDR2 sequences are LGHNA and YSLEER. The CDR3 runs 15 residues. CDR3 amino acids: CASSQEAFGSYEQYF. CDR3 coding DNA: TGCGCCAGCAGCCAAGAGGCCTTTGGCTCCTACGAGCAGTACTTC.

The V and J genes are TRBV29-1 and TRBJ2-7; TRBD2 matches 9 bases. This CDR3 is built from 14 residues. The germline CDR1 and CDR2 sequences are SQVTM and ANQGSEA. Trimming took 6 bases from V and 3 from J; bases not matched to a gene: 9. CDR3 amino acids: CSVRLAGRGYEQYF. The CDR3 nucleotides are TGCAGCGTCCGCCTAGCGGGGAGGGGCTACGAGCAGTACTTC.

The J gene is TRBJ2-7, the V gene TRBV7-9; 9 bases fit TRBD2. Losses at the gene ends were 1 base for V and 1 base for J; bases not matched to a gene: 5. Germline CDR1 is SEHNR and CDR2 is FQNEAQ (reference sequence). The CDR3 spans 16 residues. The chain's CDR3 is CASSLVSGGHSYEQYF. The CDR3, as DNA: TGTGCCAGCAGCTTAGTTAGCGGGGGCCATTCCTACGAGCAGTACTTC.

The chain combines TRBV5-1 with TRBJ2-7; tentative D call: TRBD1 (7 bases). CDR1 is SGHRS, CDR2 YFSETQ, per germline. The CDR3 runs 16 residues. V lost 4 bases and J 2 bases, leaving 19 bases between the germline ends. In DNA form, the CDR3 reads TGCGCCAGCAGCGGCGGGGACAGCGCGCCAACCTACGAGCAGTACTTC. This sequence encodes CASSGGDSAPTYEQYF.

V and J are TRBV7-3 and TRBJ2-2; D is ambiguous. This CDR3 has 13 residues. V was trimmed by 2 bases and J by 4 bases, leaving 5 bases between them. From germline, CDR1 is SGHTA and CDR2 FQGTGA. CDR3 DNA sequence: TGTGCCAGCAGCTTAGGCAGCACCGGGGAGCTGTTTTTT. Protein product: CASSLGSTGELFF.

The rearrangement links TRBV25-1 to TRBJ1-1; TRBD1 matches at 7 bases. This CDR3 contains 15 residues. With V trimmed by 4 bases and J by 6 bases, 11 bases remained unmatched. Germline CDR1 reads MGHDK; CDR2 reads SYGVNS. The CDR3 spells CASSGTGPGHAEAFF. CDR3 DNA: TGTGCCAGCAGTGGGACAGGACCAGGTCACGCTGAAGCTTTCTTT.

This clone was recorded a few times. V usage is TRBV2 and J usage is TRBJ2-2; 11 bases align to TRBD1. The CDR3 has 15 residues. The V and J ends lost 6 bases and 4 bases, in that order; junction bases with no gene match: 4. Germline V gene sequence: CDR1 SNHLY, CDR2 FYNNEI. The CDR3 reads CASRPGTGGTGELFF. The CDR3 DNA sequence: TGTGCCAGCAGACCCGGGACAGGGGGCACCGGGGAGCTGTTTTTT.

The chain joins TRBV4-3 to TRBJ2-4; TRBD1 matches at 7 bases. From germline, CDR1 is LGHNA and CDR2 YSLEER. Losses at the gene ends were 0 bases for V and 7 bases for J; bases not matched to a gene: 6. The CDR3 has 15 residues. CDR3 in amino acids: CASSQDTGAENIQYF. CDR3 coding DNA: TGCGCCAGCAGCCAAGATACAGGGGCGGAGAACATTCAGTACTTC.

The rearrangement uses TRBV13 and TRBJ2-5; TRBD2 matches 12 bases. This CDR3 has 17 residues. The J segment lost 5 bases and the V segment lost 6 bases, leaving 13 bases of the junction unmatched. Germline V CDR1 and CDR2: PRHDT, FYEKMQ (reference sequence). CDR3 amino acids: CASSHRTSGIGRETQYF. CDR3 DNA sequence: TGTGCCAGCAGTCACAGGACTAGCGGGATCGGGCGGGAGACCCAGTACTTC. Combining the CDR3 with reference TRBV13 and TRBJ2-5 gives the whole variable domain AAGVIQSPRHLIKEKRETATLKCYPIPRHDTVYWYQQGPGQDPQFLISFYEKMQSDKGSIPDRFSAQQFSDYHSELNMSSLELGDSALYFCASSHRTSGIGRETQYFGPGTRLLVL.

The chain is built from TRBV9 and TRBJ2-1; D is perhaps TRBD1 or TRBD2 (6 bases each). The CDR3 is made up of 15 amino acids. CDR1 SGDLS and CDR2 YYNGEE come from the germline V gene. The V gene lost 2 bases and the J gene lost 5 bases, with 14 bases spanning the gap. CDR3 nucleotides: TGTGCCAGCAGCGTTCGGGCGGGGACAAACAATGAGCAGTTCTTC. The encoded protein is CASSVRAGTNNEQFF.

The genes are TRBV7-9 and TRBJ2-7; TRBD1 matches 8 bases. V was clipped by 5 bases and J by 1 base; unmatched bases: 4. In germline, CDR1 is SEHNR, CDR2 FQNEAQ (reference sequence). This CDR3 is built from 14 residues. The CDR3 DNA reads as TGTGCCAGCAGCCCACGACAGGGGTCCTACGAGCAGTACTTC. Amino acids: CASSPRQGSYEQYF.

This clone occurred a few times. The chain recombines TRBV4-3 with TRBJ2-4, with TRBD1 matching over 10 bases. V lost 0 bases and J lost 1; bases outside the gene matches: 6. The CDR3 loop spans 18 amino acids. From germline, CDR1 is LGHNA and CDR2 YSLEER. The CDR3 DNA follows: TGCGCCAGCAGCCAAGAAGGGACAGGGGAAGGGGCCAAAAACATTCAGTACTTC. Amino acid sequence: CASSQEGTGEGAKNIQYF.

V gene TRBV5-1 combines with J gene TRBJ1-5, with D perhaps TRBD1 (5 bases). Germline assignment: CDR1 SGHRS and CDR2 YFSETQ. The CDR3 consists of 16 residues. V lost 4 bases, J lost 1 base, and 15 bases lay in between. This CDR3 is CASSPTPGISNQPQHF. CDR3 nucleotides: TGCGCCAGCAGCCCAACCCCAGGGATCAGCAATCAGCCCCAGCATTTT.

CDR3 protein: CASSQEAGGTKVTGELFF. The CDR3 DNA reads as TGTGCCAGCAGCCAAGAAGCGGGGGGGACCAAAGTCACCGGGGAGCTGTTTTTT. The genes are TRBV14 and TRBJ2-2, with 10 bases aligning to TRBD2. The trim removed 0 bases at V and 4 bases at J, leaving 8 bases unmatched. This CDR3 has 18 amino acids. The germline V gene encodes CDR1 SGHDN and CDR2 FVKESK. The whole variable domain, filled in from reference TRBV14 and TRBJ2-2, reads EAGVTQFPSHSVIEKGQTVTLRCDPISGHDNLYWYRRVMGKEIKFLLHFVKESKQDESGMPNNRFLAERTGGTYSTLKVQPAELEDSGVYFCASSQEAGGTKVTGELFFGEGSRLTVL.

This clone was observed a handful of times. V is TRBV27 and J is TRBJ1-1; 7 bases match TRBD1. Looked up from germline, CDR1 is MNHEY and CDR2 is SMNVEV (reference sequence). V lost 5 bases to trimming and J lost 3 bases; unmatched junction nucleotides: 9. The CDR3 length is 15 residues. CDR3 loop: CASSPQTGLDTEAFF. Here the CDR3 DNA reads TGTGCCAGCAGTCCCCAGACAGGGCTGGACACTGAAGCTTTCTTT.

V usage is TRBV29-1 and J usage is TRBJ1-2; 10 positions agree with TRBD1. This CDR3 comprises 13 residues. Germline CDR1 is SQVTM and CDR2 is ANQGSEA. Trimming took 6 bases from V and 6 from J; bases not matched to a gene: 7. The CDR3 protein is CSVTRQGADGYTF. The CDR3 DNA is TGCAGCGTGACCCGACAGGGGGCCGATGGCTACACCTTC.